Following are 17 T cell receptor beta chains from one sample sequenced in a study of T-cell memory formation after mild COVID-19. A single record per CDR3 protein comes from TCRdb applying MiXCR to the 5' RACE reads. The sample holds roughly 340,000 distinct CDR3 sequences, approximately 15% seen once. The sequencing input was PBMCs or a T cell subset sorted from them (not recorded which). The receptors stem from a man younger than 30 who had mild COVID-19 (a few samples of this study predate the infection). Cell type and time point are not known.

In its sample, this clonotype was seen a few times. Being one base from a much bigger clone, this may be a read error. The chain combines TRBV7-2 with TRBJ1-5, with 7 nucleotides matching TRBD1. Germline assignment: CDR1 SGHTA and CDR2 FQGNSA. The CDR3 length is 15 residues. The ends lost 4 bases at V and 0 bases at J; junction bases unmatched: 3. The CDR3 DNA sequence: TGTGCCAGCAGCTCACAGGGGACTAGCAATCAGCCCCAGCATTTT. It specifies CASSSQGTSNQPQHF.

This chain connects TRBV7-2 to TRBJ1-2; D gene unclear. Trimming left V 4 bases short and J 8 bases short, with 11 bases between. The CDR3 consists of 12 residues. Germline V gene data show CDR1 as SGHTA and CDR2 as FQGNSA. The CDR3 region is CASSSRLGGYTF. In DNA form, the CDR3 reads TGTGCCAGCAGCTCGCGATTGGGGGGCTACACCTTC.

The sample holds many counts of this clonotype. The gene calls are TRBV19 and TRBJ1-5, with D possibly matching TRBD1 (6 bases). The germline V and J ends were trimmed by 3 bases and 7 bases, with 13 bases remaining between them. Germline V gene lookup returns CDR1 LNHDA and CDR2 SQIVND (reference sequence). This CDR3 comprises 14 residues. CDR3 nucleotide sequence: TGTGCCAGTAGTATCCGGCAGGGACACCAGCCCCAGCATTTT. This sequence encodes CASSIRQGHQPQHF.

This clonotype occurred many times. This chain connects TRBV4-2 to TRBJ1-1, with a tentative D call TRBD1 (6 bases). Germline V gene lookup returns CDR1 LGHNA and CDR2 YNFKEQ. Trimming removed 7 bases at V and 7 bases at J, with 16 bases between. The CDR3 spans 13 residues. The CDR3 spells CASKGQLQSEAFF. CDR3 nucleotide sequence: TGTGCCAGCAAAGGACAGCTACAAAGTGAAGCTTTCTTT.

The rearrangement uses TRBV5-6 and TRBJ1-1; no firm D call. The CDR3 is made up of 12 amino acids. Deletions cut 6 bases from V and 3 bases from J, with 9 bases between. Germline CDR1 reads SGHDT; CDR2 reads YYEEEE. CDR3 sequence: CASTGRDTEAFF. As DNA, the CDR3 is TGTGCCAGCACGGGGAGGGACACTGAAGCTTTCTTT.

The chain uses TRBV24-1 and TRBJ1-2, with TRBD1 matching 7 bases. Germline loops: CDR1 KGHDR, CDR2 SFDVKD. The ends lost 12 bases at V and 7 bases at J; junction bases unmatched: 7. CDR3 size: 11 residues. CDR3 sequence reads: CAAQGGSGYTF. The CDR3 DNA follows: TGTGCCGCCCAGGGGGGCTCTGGCTACACCTTC.

This clonotype was counted a few times. CDR3 region: CSAQRQGGYEQYV. The CDR3 region has the DNA TGCAGCGCCCAAAGGCAAGGGGGCTACGAGCAGTACGTC. This sequence joins TRBV20-1 and TRBJ2-7; D may be TRBD1 (6 bases). Germline V gene lookup returns CDR1 DFQATT and CDR2 SNEGSKA (reference sequence). This CDR3 region has 13 residues.

The chain has TRBV7-2 and TRBJ2-5, with 8 bases aligning to TRBD2. The length of the CDR3 is 14 residues. Germline CDR1 reads SGHTA; CDR2 reads FQGNSA. After removal of 5 bases from V and 5 bases from J, the junction contained 7 bases not matched to a gene. CDR3 sequence reads: CASSGAGGWETQYF. CDR3 bases: TGTGCCAGCAGCGGCGCGGGGGGTTGGGAGACCCAGTACTTC.

The V and J genes are TRBV7-8 and TRBJ2-5, with D perhaps matching TRBD2 (5 bases). The CDR3 is 15 amino acids. Trimming shortened V by 1 base and J by 4 bases, and 13 bases separated the two germline ends. From germline, CDR1 is SGHVS and CDR2 FQNEAQ. The chain's CDR3 is CASSLVAGTGETQYF. The CDR3 nucleotides are TGTGCCAGCAGCTTAGTTGCGGGCACGGGAGAGACCCAGTACTTC.

This clonotype was observed a few times. The rearrangement joins TRBV6-5 to TRBJ2-1; D ambiguous. The length of the CDR3 is 14 residues. From germline, CDR1 is MNHEY and CDR2 SVGAGI. Trimming took 0 bases from V and 3 from J, leaving 6 bases between them. This chain's CDR3 is CASSYSESYNEQFF. The CDR3 bases are TGTGCCAGCAGTTACTCGGAGAGCTACAATGAGCAGTTCTTC.

This clonotype came up a few times. This rearrangement joins TRBV9 to TRBJ2-5; 9 positions agree with TRBD1. The trim removed 0 bases at V and 2 bases at J, leaving 2 bases unmatched. The CDR3 sequence is 15 residues long. Per germline, CDR1 SGDLS and CDR2 YYNGEE. CDR3 region: CASSVGTGEQETQYF. CDR3 nucleotide sequence: TGTGCCAGCAGCGTAGGGACAGGGGAACAAGAGACCCAGTACTTC.

There are a few counts of this clonotype. This chain connects TRBV5-1 to TRBJ1-1; 8 bases are a match to TRBD1. The germline V gene encodes CDR1 SGHRS and CDR2 YFSETQ. After removal of 7 bases from V and 1 base from J, the junction contained 12 bases not matched to a gene. The CDR3 is 16 amino acids. As DNA, the CDR3 is TGCGCCAGCCATATCATCCCGGGACAGGCGAACACTGAAGCTTTCTTT. Its translation: CASHIIPGQANTEAFF.

This chain connects TRBV2 to TRBJ2-2, with 8 bases that match TRBD1. V shed 5 bases and J 7 bases; nucleotides not matched to a gene: 12. This CDR3 spans 16 amino acids. From germline, CDR1 is SNHLY and CDR2 FYNNEI. The CDR3 coding sequence is TGTGCCAGCAGTCGGACAGGGCCGCTTGAGGGCGGGGAGCTGTTTTTT. As protein: CASSRTGPLEGGELFF.

This clonotype was picked up a small number of times. This chain connects TRBV24-1 to TRBJ2-3; D is perhaps TRBD1 or TRBD2 (5 bases each). Trimming stripped 4 bases from V and 6 bases from J, with 10 bases between. CDR1 is KGHDR, CDR2 SFDVKD, per germline. CDR3 length: 13 residues. The DNA for the CDR3 is TGTGCCACCAGTGACGGGGCCCCGGATACGCAGTATTTT. Protein sequence: CATSDGAPDTQYF.

This clonotype appeared a few times. This chain links TRBV5-4 with TRBJ1-6; TRBD1 agrees at 9 bases. CDR3 length: 14 residues. Trimming removed 2 bases from V and 8 bases from J; junction bases left unmatched: 2. Germline-derived CDR1 and CDR2 are SGHNT and YYREEE (reference sequence). CDR3 sequence: CASSLDRGYSPLHF. As DNA, the CDR3 is TGTGCCAGCAGCTTAGACAGGGGGTATTCACCCCTCCACTTT.

This clonotype occurred a few times. The chain employs TRBV7-2 and TRBJ1-4; a weak D match, TRBD1 (6 bases). V was pared by 0 bases and J by 14 bases, with 13 bases between. Germline-derived CDR1 and CDR2 are SGHTA and FQGNSA. The CDR3 sequence is 13 residues long. The CDR3 is CASSLARAGDLFF. The DNA for the CDR3 is TGTGCCAGCAGCTTAGCGAGGGCAGGGGATCTGTTTTTT.

This clonotype turned up a few times. J is TRBJ1-5 and V is TRBV4-1; maybe TRBD1 (5 bases). The germline gives CDR1 MGHRA, CDR2 YSYEKL. The CDR3 extends over 15 amino acids. Deletions cut 1 base from V and 7 bases from J, with 14 bases between. CDR3 bases: TGCGCCAGCAGCCAAGTCAGGGCCCTGAGCCAGCCCCAGCATTTT. Protein sequence: CASSQVRALSQPQHF.